This is a list of T cell receptor beta chains from one sample in a study of PD-L1 blockade in urothelial cancer. Here immunoSEQ multiplex PCR was the method, and the copy in TCRdb shows in-frame clones only, minus some. The repertoire holds about 82,000 clones, roughly 90% seen once, with 8% to 9.5% in the top ten. This specimen consisted of PBMCs, obtained around atezolizumab (anti-PD-L1) treatment. All receptors derive from a man in his 60s with urothelial cancer. CDR3s include the opening cysteine and the closing phenylalanine or tryptophan. Fields, in order: J gene, D gene, V gene, clone size, CDR3 DNA, CDR3 protein. D genes are given only for firm matches. Not every row has a clone size; where given, it reads once, few, many or a size class.

TRBJ1-5,-,TRBV19,few,TGTGCCAGTAGTACAATAGGGGGTCAGCCCCAGCATTTT,CASSTIGGQPQHF
TRBJ2-5,TRBD2,TRBV2,-,TGTGCCAGCAGTGAGTCGCCTAGCGGGGATAAAGAGACCCAGTACTTC,CASSESPSGDKETQYF
TRBJ2-7,TRBD1,TRBV6-5,-,TGTGCCAGCAGTTACTCTTACCAGGGGGAAAACGAGCAGTACTTC,CASSYSYQGENEQYF
TRBJ2-3,TRBD2,TRBV19,-,TGTGCCAGTAGTTCCCTAGCGGGAGGCGCGGCAGATACGCAGTATTTT,CASSSLAGGAADTQYF
TRBJ1-2,-,TRBV2,-,TGTGCCAGCAGGGAGACAGGCATAGCTAACTATGGCTACACCTTC,CASRETGIANYGYTF
TRBJ2-3,-,TRBV5-1,-,TGCGCCAGCAGCAACACAGGGAGCACAGATACGCAGTATTTT,CASSNTGSTDTQYF
TRBJ2-7,-,TRBV6-1,-,TGTGCCAGCAGTAGACGAGGCAGCTACTACGAGCAGTACTTC,CASSRRGSYYEQYF
TRBJ2-7,TRBD1,TRBV4-3,-,TGCGCCAGCAGCCTCGCGACAGGGGGATCCTACGAGCAGTACTTC,CASSLATGGSYEQYF
TRBJ1-2,-,TRBV13,-,TGTGCCAGCAGCCCCGCCCGGGAGGACTATGGCTACACCTTC,CASSPAREDYGYTF
TRBJ2-1,TRBD1,TRBV30,-,TGTGCCTGGAGTGCCCAGGGGGCCCGGAAAAATGAGCAGTTCTTC,CAWSAQGARKNEQFF
TRBJ2-7,-,TRBV9,-,TGTGCCAGCAGCGTAGACCCAGGGGAAAGCTCCTACGAGCAGTACTTC,CASSVDPGESSYEQYF
TRBJ2-3,-,TRBV11-3,-,TGTGCCAGCAGCTTTCAACAGGGAAACACAGATACGCAGTATTTT,CASSFQQGNTDTQYF
TRBJ2-3,-,TRBV7-3,-,TGTGCCAGCAGCTTAACAGCGGGCTCTAGCACAGATACGCAGTATTTT,CASSLTAGSSTDTQYF
TRBJ1-2,-,TRBV19,few,TGTGCCAGTAGTACCCGGACAGAGCCCTATGGCTACACCTTC,CASSTRTEPYGYTF
TRBJ1-1,-,TRBV7-6,few,TGTGCCAGCAGCTTAGATCCAGGGACTGAAGCTTTCTTT,CASSLDPGTEAFF
TRBJ1-6,TRBD1,TRBV4-2,-,TGTGCCAGCAACACACGACAGGGGGGGAAAGCCGTATCACCCCTCCACTTT,CASNTRQGGKAVSPLHF
TRBJ2-5,TRBD2,TRBV25-1,-,TGTGCCAGCAGTATCGGAGGGAGGGGCGCGGAGACCCAGTACTTC,CASSIGGRGAETQYF
TRBJ2-3,-,TRBV27,-,TGTGCCAGCAGTAGGGGGAGTTACGCAGATACGCAGTATTTT,CASSRGSYADTQYF
TRBJ2-1,-,TRBV5-3,-,TGTGCCAGAAGCTTGATTGGCGGGATCGAGGATGAGCAGTTCTTC,CARSLIGGIEDEQFF
TRBJ2-1,-,TRBV9,-,TGTGCCAGCAGCGAACGCGGGACCTCCTTCAATGAGCAGTTCTTC,CASSERGTSFNEQFF
TRBJ1-6,TRBD1,TRBV5-4,once,TGTGCCAGCAGCGTAGACAGGGGAACAGGTTCACCCCTCCACTTT,CASSVDRGTGSPLHF
TRBJ1-5,-,TRBV11-2,-,TGTGCCAGCAGCGGCCCTTCTGGGGCTAGCAATCAGCCCCAGCATTTT,CASSGPSGASNQPQHF
TRBJ2-7,TRBD1,TRBV7-8,-,TGTGCCAGCAGCTTAAGACAGGGGCCAACCTACGAGCAGTACTTC,CASSLRQGPTYEQYF
TRBJ2-7,-,TRBV9,-,TGTGCCAACGAGGTCTGGATGGGTAGCTCCTACGAGCAGTACTTC,CANEVWMGSSYEQYF
TRBJ2-1,-,TRBV28,-,TGTGCCAGCAGTGATTTCGGGTTAGGGGACAATGAGCAGTTCTTC,CASSDFGLGDNEQFF
TRBJ2-1,-,TRBV28,-,TGTGCCAGCAGCCTCGTGAGGTGGGATGAGCAGTTCTTC,CASSLVRWDEQFF
TRBJ2-7,TRBD1,TRBV19,-,TGTGCCAGTAATCCTGGGACAGCCAACGAGCAGTACTTC,CASNPGTANEQYF
TRBJ2-7,TRBD1,TRBV5-1,-,TGCGCCAGCAGCGGCGGGACAGGGTTGGACGAGCAGTACTTC,CASSGGTGLDEQYF
TRBJ2-7,TRBD1,TRBV19,-,TGTGCCAGTAGTAACCGACAGGGGAAGGGCGAGCAGTACTTC,CASSNRQGKGEQYF
TRBJ1-1,TRBD1,TRBV9,once,TGTGCCAGCAGCGTGGACAGGGGAGGAGGTGAAGCTTTCTTT,CASSVDRGGGEAFF
TRBJ1-3,-,TRBV5-6,-,TGTGCCAGCAGCCTGGCCAGGAAGGGGTACTCTGGAAACACCATATATTTT,CASSLARKGYSGNTIYF
TRBJ2-7,TRBD1,TRBV6-5,-,TGTGCCAGCAGTTCCGCCGGGACAGGGACCTACGAGCAGTACTTC,CASSSAGTGTYEQYF
TRBJ2-1,-,TRBV11-2,-,TGTGCCAGCAGCTTAGAGGGCACAGCCTACAATGAGCAGTTCTTC,CASSLEGTAYNEQFF
TRBJ1-5,-,TRBV5-6,-,TGTGCCAGCAGCTTGAGGTCGAGACAGGAGTACAATCAGCCCCAGCATTTT,CASSLRSRQEYNQPQHF
TRBJ1-1,-,TRBV5-6,-,TGTGCCAGCAGCTTGCCTCAGGTGGTGACTGAAGCTTTCTTT,CASSLPQVVTEAFF
TRBJ2-2,TRBD1,TRBV9,-,TGTGCCAGGACAGGGGTAGGCGGGGAGCTGTTTTTT,CARTGVGGELFF